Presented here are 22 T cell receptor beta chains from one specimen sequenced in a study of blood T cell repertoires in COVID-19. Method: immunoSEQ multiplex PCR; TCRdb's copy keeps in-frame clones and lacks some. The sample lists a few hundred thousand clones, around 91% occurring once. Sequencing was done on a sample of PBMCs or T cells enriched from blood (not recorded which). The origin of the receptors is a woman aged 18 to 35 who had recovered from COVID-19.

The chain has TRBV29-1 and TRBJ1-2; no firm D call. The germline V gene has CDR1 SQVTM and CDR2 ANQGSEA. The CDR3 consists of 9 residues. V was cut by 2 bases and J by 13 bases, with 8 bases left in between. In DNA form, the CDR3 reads TGCAGCGTTGAAAAAGCCTTCACCTTC. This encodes CSVEKAFTF.

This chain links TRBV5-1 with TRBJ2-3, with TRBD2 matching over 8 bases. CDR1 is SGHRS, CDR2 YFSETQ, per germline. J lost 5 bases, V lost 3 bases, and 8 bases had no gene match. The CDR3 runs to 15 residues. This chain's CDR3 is CASSSYGLAIDTQYF. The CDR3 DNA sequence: TGCGCCAGCAGCTCCTATGGACTAGCAATAGATACGCAGTATTTT.

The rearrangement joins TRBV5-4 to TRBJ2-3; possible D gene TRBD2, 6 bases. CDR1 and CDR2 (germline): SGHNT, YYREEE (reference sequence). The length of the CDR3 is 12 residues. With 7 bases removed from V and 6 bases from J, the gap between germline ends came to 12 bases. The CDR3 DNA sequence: TGTGCCAGCCGCCGGGACTCGGATACGCAGTATTTT. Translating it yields CASRRDSDTQYF.

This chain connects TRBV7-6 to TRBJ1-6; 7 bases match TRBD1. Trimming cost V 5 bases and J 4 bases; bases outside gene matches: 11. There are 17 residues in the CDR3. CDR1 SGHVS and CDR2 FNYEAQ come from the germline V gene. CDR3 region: CASSPGTGEWYNSPLHF. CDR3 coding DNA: TGTGCCAGCAGCCCGGGAACAGGGGAGTGGTATAATTCACCCCTCCACTTT.

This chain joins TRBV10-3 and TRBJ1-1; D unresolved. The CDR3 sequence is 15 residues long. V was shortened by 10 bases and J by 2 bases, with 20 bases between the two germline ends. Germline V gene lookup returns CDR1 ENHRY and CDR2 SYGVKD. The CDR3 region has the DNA TGTGCCACCCTTACCATTGAGCGGGGTAACACTGAAGCTTTCTTT. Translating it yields CATLTIERGNTEAFF.

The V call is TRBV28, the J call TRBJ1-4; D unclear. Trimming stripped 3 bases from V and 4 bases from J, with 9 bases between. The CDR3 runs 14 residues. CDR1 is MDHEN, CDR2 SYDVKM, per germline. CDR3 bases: TGTGCCAGCAGTTTCAGGCAGGATAATGAAAAACTGTTTTTT. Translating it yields CASSFRQDNEKLFF.

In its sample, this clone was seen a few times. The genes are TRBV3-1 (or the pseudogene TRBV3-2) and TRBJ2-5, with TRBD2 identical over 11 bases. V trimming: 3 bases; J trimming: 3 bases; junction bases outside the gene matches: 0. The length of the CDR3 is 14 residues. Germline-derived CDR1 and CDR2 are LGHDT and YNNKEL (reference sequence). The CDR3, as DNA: TGTGCCAGCAGCCAGACTAGCGGGGAAGAGACCCAGTACTTC. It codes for CASSQTSGEETQYF.

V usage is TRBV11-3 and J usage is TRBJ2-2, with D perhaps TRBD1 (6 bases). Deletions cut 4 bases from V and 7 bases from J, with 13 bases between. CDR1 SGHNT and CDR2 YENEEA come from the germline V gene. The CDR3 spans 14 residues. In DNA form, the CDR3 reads TGTGCCAGCAGCTCGGGATACAGGGACGGGGAGCTGTTTTTT. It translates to CASSSGYRDGELFF.

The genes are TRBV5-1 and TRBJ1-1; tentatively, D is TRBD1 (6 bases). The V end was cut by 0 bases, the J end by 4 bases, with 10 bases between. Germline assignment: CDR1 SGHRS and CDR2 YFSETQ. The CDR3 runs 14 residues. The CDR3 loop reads CASSLAGDGTEAFF. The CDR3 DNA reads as TGCGCCAGCAGCTTGGCAGGGGATGGCACTGAAGCTTTCTTT.

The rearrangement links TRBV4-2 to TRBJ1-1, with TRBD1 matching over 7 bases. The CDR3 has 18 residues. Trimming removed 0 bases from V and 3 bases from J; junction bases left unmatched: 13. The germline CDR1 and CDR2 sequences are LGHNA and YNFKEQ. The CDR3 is CASSQDSPATTGDTEAFF. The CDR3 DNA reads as TGTGCCAGCAGCCAAGATTCCCCCGCCACCACAGGGGACACTGAAGCTTTCTTT.

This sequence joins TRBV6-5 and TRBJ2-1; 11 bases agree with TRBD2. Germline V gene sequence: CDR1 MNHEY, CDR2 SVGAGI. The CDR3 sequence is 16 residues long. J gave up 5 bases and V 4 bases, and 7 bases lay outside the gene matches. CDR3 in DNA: TGTGCCAGCAGTTCCCTACTAGCGGGGGCTAACAATGAGCAGTTCTTC. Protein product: CASSSLLAGANNEQFF.

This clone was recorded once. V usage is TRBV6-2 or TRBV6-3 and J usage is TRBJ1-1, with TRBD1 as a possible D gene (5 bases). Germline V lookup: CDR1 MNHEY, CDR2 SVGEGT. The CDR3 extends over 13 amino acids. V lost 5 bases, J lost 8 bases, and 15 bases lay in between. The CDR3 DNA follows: TGTGCCAGCAGTCCACCAAAGTGGGGCGAAGCTTTCTTT. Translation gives CASSPPKWGEAFF.

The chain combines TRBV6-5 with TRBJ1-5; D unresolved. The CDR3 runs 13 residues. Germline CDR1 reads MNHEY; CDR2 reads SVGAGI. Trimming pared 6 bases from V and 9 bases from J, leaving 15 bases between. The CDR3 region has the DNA TGTGCCAGCAGGAAGGAGATGGTCCGGCCCCAGCATTTT. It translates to CASRKEMVRPQHF.

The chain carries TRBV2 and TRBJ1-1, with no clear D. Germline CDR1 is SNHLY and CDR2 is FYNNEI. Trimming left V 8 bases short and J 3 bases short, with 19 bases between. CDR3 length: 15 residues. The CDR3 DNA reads TGTGCCAGCCGAGGTTTCATTAGTAAGGACACTGAAGCTTTCTTT. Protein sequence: CASRGFISKDTEAFF.

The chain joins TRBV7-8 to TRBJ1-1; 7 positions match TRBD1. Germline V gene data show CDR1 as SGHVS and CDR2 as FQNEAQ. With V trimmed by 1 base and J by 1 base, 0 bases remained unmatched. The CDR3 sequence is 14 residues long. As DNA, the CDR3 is TGTGCCAGCAGCTTAGGACAGGGGAACACTGAAGCTTTCTTT. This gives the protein CASSLGQGNTEAFF.

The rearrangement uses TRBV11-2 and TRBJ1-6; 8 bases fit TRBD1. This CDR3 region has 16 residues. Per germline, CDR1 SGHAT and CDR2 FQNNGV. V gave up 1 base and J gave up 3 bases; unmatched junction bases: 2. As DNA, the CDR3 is TGTGCCAGCAGCTTAGTACAGGGGGTCTATAATTCACCCCTCCACTTT. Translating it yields CASSLVQGVYNSPLHF.

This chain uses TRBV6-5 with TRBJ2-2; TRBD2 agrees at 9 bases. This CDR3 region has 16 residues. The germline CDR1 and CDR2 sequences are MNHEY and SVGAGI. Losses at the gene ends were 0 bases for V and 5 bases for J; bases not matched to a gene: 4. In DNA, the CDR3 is TGTGCCAGCAGTTACTCTATAGCGGGGGCTACCGGGGAGCTGTTTTTT. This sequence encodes CASSYSIAGATGELFF.

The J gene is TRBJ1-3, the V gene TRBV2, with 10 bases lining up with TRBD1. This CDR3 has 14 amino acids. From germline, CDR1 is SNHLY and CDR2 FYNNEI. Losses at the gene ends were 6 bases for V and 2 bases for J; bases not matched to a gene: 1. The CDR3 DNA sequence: TGTGCCAGCAGGGGGACAGGGGCTGGAAACACCATATATTTT. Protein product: CASRGTGAGNTIYF.

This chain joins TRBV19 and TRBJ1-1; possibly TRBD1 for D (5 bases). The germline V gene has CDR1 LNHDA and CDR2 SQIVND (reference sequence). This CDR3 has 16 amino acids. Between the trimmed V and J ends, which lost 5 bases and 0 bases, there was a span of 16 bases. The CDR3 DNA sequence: TGTGCCAGTAGTCAGGGAAAGAGGCCCTTGAACACTGAAGCTTTCTTT. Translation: CASSQGKRPLNTEAFF. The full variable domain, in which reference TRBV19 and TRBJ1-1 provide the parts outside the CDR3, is DGGITQSPKYLFRKEGQNVTLSCEQNLNHDAMYWYRQDPGQGLRLIYYSQIVNDFQKGDIAEGYSVSREKKESFPLTVTSAQKNPTAFYLCASSQGKRPLNTEAFFGQGTRLTVV.

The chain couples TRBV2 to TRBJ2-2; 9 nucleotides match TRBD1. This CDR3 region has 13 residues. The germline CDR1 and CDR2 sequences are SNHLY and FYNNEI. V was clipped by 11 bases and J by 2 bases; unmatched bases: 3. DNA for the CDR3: TGTGCCGGGGACAGGGTCAACACCGGGGAGCTGTTTTTT. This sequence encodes CAGDRVNTGELFF.

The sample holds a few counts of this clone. This chain's CDR3 is CASSQGRGAYGYTF. CDR3 DNA: TGTGCCAGCAGCCAAGGGCGGGGAGCCTATGGCTACACCTTC. V gene TRBV3-1 (or the pseudogene TRBV3-2) combines with J gene TRBJ1-2; D remains ambiguous. CDR1 LGHDT and CDR2 YNNKEL come from the germline V gene (reference sequence). Trimming left V 1 base short and J 4 bases short, with 10 bases between. The CDR3 sequence is 14 residues long.

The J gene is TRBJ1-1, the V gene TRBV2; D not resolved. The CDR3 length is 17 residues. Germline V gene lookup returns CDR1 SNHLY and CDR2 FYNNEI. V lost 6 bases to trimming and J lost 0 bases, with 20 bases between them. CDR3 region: CASRKRSIRPMNTEAFF. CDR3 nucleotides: TGTGCCAGCAGGAAACGGAGCATTAGACCCATGAACACTGAAGCTTTCTTT.